What follows are 6 T cell receptor beta chains derived from one specimen sequenced in a study of blood T cells in healthy people across ages. The use of a sample-barcoded 5' primer and a J-beta primer mix characterized a second PCR of 7 to 11 cycles. In TCRdb, the 5' RACE reads were re-called with MiXCR into one record per CDR3 protein. The data contain about 780,000 distinct CDR3 sequences, approximately 67% of them singletons. Sample: blood. Every receptor here comes from a man aged 25 to 40 in good health.

The chain recombines TRBV7-7 with TRBJ2-5, with D possibly TRBD2 on 6 matching bases. V dropped 5 bases and J dropped 0 bases, with 13 bases sitting between them. The germline V gene encodes CDR1 SSHAT and CDR2 FNYEAQ (reference sequence). The length of the CDR3 is 15 residues. In DNA, the CDR3 is TGTGCCAGCAGCGGTACCGGGGGACACCAAGAGACCCAGTACTTC. Translated, it gives CASSGTGGHQETQYF. Full variable domain (outside the CDR3, taken from reference TRBV7-7 and TRBJ2-5): GAGVSQSPRYKVTKRGQDVTLRCDPISSHATLYWYQQALGQGPEFLTYFNYEAQPDKSGLPSDRFSAERPEGSISTLTIQRTEQRDSAMYRCASSGTGGHQETQYFGPGTRLLVL.

The chain couples TRBV7-9 to TRBJ2-4, with D unclear. V was shortened by 1 base and J by 14 bases, with 12 bases between the two germline ends. This CDR3 contains 12 residues. The V gene's germline CDR1 is SEHNR and CDR2 FQNEAQ (reference sequence). This CDR3 is CASSLGSGQEYF. The CDR3 DNA follows: TGTGCCAGCAGCTTAGGGTCGGGCCAGGAGTACTTC. Filled out from reference TRBV7-9 and TRBJ2-4, the complete variable domain reads DTGVSQNPRHKITKRGQNVTFRCDPISEHNRLYWYRQTLGQGPEFLTYFQNEAQLEKSRLLSDRFSAERPKGSFSTLEIQRTEQGDSAMYLCASSLGSGQEYFGAGTRLSVL.

The chain carries TRBV28 and TRBJ2-4; 8 nucleotides align to TRBD2. V lost 7 bases to trimming and J lost 8 bases; unmatched junction nucleotides: 13. The CDR3 consists of 15 residues. The germline V gene has CDR1 MDHEN and CDR2 SYDVKM. The CDR3 region has the DNA TGTGCCAGCAAACTCCAGGGTAGCGGGGCGGACATTCAGTACTTC. It translates to CASKLQGSGADIQYF.

The chain has TRBV2 and TRBJ2-7; D possibly matches TRBD1 or TRBD2 (5 bases each). The CDR3 has 12 amino acids. Germline CDR1 reads SNHLY; CDR2 reads FYNNEI. V was shortened by 10 bases and J by 7 bases, with 17 bases between the two germline ends. The CDR3 DNA reads as TGTGCCACCTCGGGGCTCGACCTGGAGCAGTACTTC. Amino acids: CATSGLDLEQYF.

The chain carries TRBV9 and TRBJ2-1, with TRBD2 matching over 7 bases. The CDR3 covers 16 residues. Germline V gene sequence: CDR1 SGDLS, CDR2 YYNGEE. The J segment lost 2 bases and the V segment lost 3 bases, leaving 8 bases of the junction unmatched. DNA of the CDR3: TGTGCCAGCAGCGAGGGAGCGGGGAGACCCTACAATGAGCAGTTCTTC. Its translation: CASSEGAGRPYNEQFF.

This clonotype was seen a single time. The J gene is TRBJ2-2, the V gene TRBV24-1; tentative D call: TRBD2 (6 bases). Trimming shortened V by 7 bases and J by 3 bases, and 8 bases separated the two germline ends. CDR1 is KGHDR and CDR2 is SFDVKD in the germline V gene. CDR3 length: 13 residues. CDR3 protein: CATRGLYTGELFF. In DNA, the CDR3 is TGTGCCACCAGGGGACTGTACACCGGGGAGCTGTTTTTT.